This entry lists 26 T cell receptor beta chains sequenced from one sample in a study of blood T cell repertoires in COVID-19. Clones were read by immunoSEQ multiplex PCR, and TCRdb kept only the in-frame ones, dropping some. The table shows more than 60,000 clones, with over 80% occurring only once. The specimen was peripheral blood. These receptors originate from a woman at least 80 years old with acute or convalescent COVID-19.

V and J are TRBV21-1 and TRBJ2-2; TRBD1 is the table's D call and was not checked against the DNA. TRBV21-1 is a listed pseudogene. The CDR3 totals 15 residues. The CDR3: CASSKSRVNTGELFF. CDR3 DNA: TGTGCCAGCAGCAAAAGCAGGGTGAACACCGGGGAGCTGTTTTTT.

The rearrangement uses TRBV7-9 and TRBJ2-7, with 11 bases fitting TRBD1. V shed 5 bases and J 2 bases; nucleotides not matched to a gene: 8. CDR3 size: 16 residues. Germline lookup yields CDR1 SEHNR and CDR2 FQNEAQ (reference sequence). CDR3 in amino acids: CASSPRDRGSPYEQYF. The CDR3 DNA sequence: TGTGCCAGCAGCCCCAGGGACAGGGGGTCCCCCTACGAGCAGTACTTC. Full variable domain (rest looked up from reference TRBV7-9 and TRBJ2-7): DTGVSQNPRHKITKRGQNVTFRCDPISEHNRLYWYRQTLGQGPEFLTYFQNEAQLEKSRLLSDRFSAERPKGSFSTLEIQRTEQGDSAMYLCASSPRDRGSPYEQYFGPGTRLTVT.

The chain links TRBV10-3 to TRBJ2-1, with D possibly matching TRBD2 (6 bases). The CDR3 length is 15 residues. Germline V CDR1 and CDR2: ENHRY, SYGVKD. Trimming took off 3 bases at V and 3 bases at J, with 12 bases between the two ends. The CDR3 is CAISDLTRDYNEQFF. CDR3 sequence (DNA): TGTGCCATCAGTGATCTGACTAGGGACTACAATGAGCAGTTCTTC.

This rearrangement joins TRBV19 to TRBJ1-2; 8 bases line up with TRBD1. Unmatched junction bases numbered 3, after V lost 5 bases and J lost 4 bases. CDR3 length: 13 amino acids. The V gene's germline CDR1 is LNHDA and CDR2 SQIVND (reference sequence). The CDR3: CASSLDRVYGYTF. DNA for the CDR3: TGTGCCAGTAGTCTGGACAGGGTCTATGGCTACACCTTC.

The V and J genes are TRBV7-2 and TRBJ2-1; D is perhaps TRBD1 (5 bases). In germline, CDR1 is SGHTA, CDR2 FQGNSA. Trimming took off 1 base at V and 6 bases at J, with 13 bases between the two ends. The CDR3 sequence is 15 residues long. CDR3 bases: TGTGCCAGCAGCTTAGAAAGGGGTGCCTTCAATGAGCAGTTCTTC. Its protein is CASSLERGAFNEQFF. The full variable domain, in which reference TRBV7-2 and TRBJ2-1 provide the parts outside the CDR3, is GAGVSQSPSNKVTEKGKDVELRCDPISGHTALYWYRQSLGQGLEFLIYFQGNSAPDKSGLPSDRFSAERTGGSVSTLTIQRTQQEDSAVYLCASSLERGAFNEQFFGPGTRLTVL.

The rearrangement uses TRBV7-9 and TRBJ2-7; 7 bases are shared with TRBD1. The CDR3 contains 15 residues. The germline V gene has CDR1 SEHNR and CDR2 FQNEAQ (reference sequence). Trimming cost V 3 bases and J 6 bases; bases outside gene matches: 11. CDR3 amino acids: CASSLGDRVAIEQYF. In nucleotides, the CDR3 is TGTGCCAGCAGCTTGGGTGACAGGGTGGCGATCGAGCAGTACTTC.

The genes are TRBV10-2 and TRBJ2-7, with 11 bases that match TRBD2. CDR1 and CDR2 (germline): WSHSY, SAAADI. With V trimmed by 2 bases and J by 3 bases, 0 bases remained unmatched. The CDR3 length is 14 residues. The CDR3 region has the DNA TGCGCCAGCAGTGAGACTAGCGGGAGCTACGAGCAGTACTTC. Encoded protein: CASSETSGSYEQYF.

The chain combines TRBV7-9 with TRBJ1-2, with 8 bases matching TRBD1. After removal of 1 base from V and 4 bases from J, the junction contained 11 bases not matched to a gene. The CDR3 extends over 17 amino acids. CDR1 is SEHNR, CDR2 FQNEAQ, per germline (reference sequence). Here the CDR3 reads CASSLGGQGTSFYGYTF. In DNA form, the CDR3 reads TGTGCCAGCAGCTTAGGAGGACAGGGCACCTCATTCTATGGCTACACCTTC.

This clone was seen a few times. This chain joins TRBV7-9 and TRBJ2-7, with TRBD2 matching over 11 bases. The CDR3 extends over 15 amino acids. Germline CDR1 SEHNR, CDR2 FQNEAQ (reference sequence). V dropped 5 bases and J dropped 2; count of bases not matched to a gene: 5. The CDR3 DNA is TGTGCCAGCAGCCCACTAGCGGGAGTTCCCTACGAGCAGTACTTC. Amino acids: CASSPLAGVPYEQYF.

The chain recombines TRBV11-3 with TRBJ2-5; 10 bases fit TRBD2. Germline V gives CDR1 SGHNT, CDR2 YENEEA. Losses at the gene ends were 5 bases for V and 5 bases for J; bases not matched to a gene: 11. The CDR3 loop spans 16 amino acids. The CDR3 DNA reads as TGTGCCAGCAGCCCCAGGACTAGCGGTCCCCCGGAGACCCAGTACTTC. Encoded protein: CASSPRTSGPPETQYF.

The chain links TRBV7-2 to TRBJ2-1, with 7 bases aligning to TRBD2. The CDR3 covers 15 residues. J lost 8 bases, V lost 1 base, and 8 bases had no gene match. Germline V gene lookup returns CDR1 SGHTA and CDR2 FQGNSA. The CDR3 loop is CASSLVGGFVDEQFF. The CDR3 region has the DNA TGTGCCAGCAGCTTAGTCGGGGGGTTTGTGGATGAGCAGTTCTTC.

The chain employs TRBV28 and TRBJ1-2, with D uncertain. The germline CDR1 and CDR2 sequences are MDHEN and SYDVKM. V was pared by 5 bases and J by 3 bases, with 4 bases between. The CDR3 contains 11 residues. The CDR3 region has the DNA TGTGCCAGCAGTCCAGACTATGGCTACACCTTC. This sequence encodes CASSPDYGYTF.

V is TRBV7-2 and J is TRBJ2-5; D gene uncertain. The CDR3 is 15 residues long. Germline CDR1 reads SGHTA; CDR2 reads FQGNSA. V was shortened by 1 base and J by 5 bases, with 14 bases between the two germline ends. The CDR3: CASSLESGETETQYF. CDR3 coding DNA: TGTGCCAGCAGCTTAGAGTCAGGTGAAACGGAGACCCAGTACTTC.

The chain links TRBV6-7 to TRBJ1-1; maybe TRBD1 (5 bases). TRBV6-7 falls under the ORF class, with uncertain function. This CDR3 has 18 amino acids. V lost 2 bases and J 3 bases, leaving 22 bases between the germline ends. CDR3 protein: CASSYPILTKVRDTEAFF. The CDR3, as DNA: TGTGCCAGCAGTTACCCTATACTCACGAAAGTCAGGGACACTGAAGCTTTCTTT.

This clone was seen a few times. The genes are TRBV19 and TRBJ1-4; a weak D match, TRBD1 (6 bases). V was cut by 7 bases and J by 6 bases, with 21 bases left in between. The germline V gene has CDR1 LNHDA and CDR2 SQIVND (reference sequence). The CDR3 sequence is 16 residues long. This chain's CDR3 is CASIGGRGGADEKLFF. CDR3 nucleotides: TGTGCCAGTATCGGCGGGCGGGGGGGCGCGGATGAAAAACTGTTTTTT.

This clone was picked up one time. This chain joins TRBV27 and TRBJ1-1; D gene unclear. Trimming took 6 bases from V and 5 from J, leaving 16 bases between them. The CDR3 runs 14 residues. Germline V gives CDR1 MNHEY, CDR2 SMNVEV (reference sequence). As DNA, the CDR3 is TGTGCCAGCAGCCCCGGGCGGGGAGTAACTGAAGCTTTCTTT. Protein sequence: CASSPGRGVTEAFF.

The chain combines TRBV5-4 with TRBJ2-1; 7 bases align to TRBD2. CDR1 is SGHNT and CDR2 is YYREEE in the germline V gene (reference sequence). The length of the CDR3 is 16 residues. With V trimmed by 2 bases and J by 4 bases, 9 bases remained unmatched. CDR3 protein: CASSFGGGRGYNEQFF. The DNA for the CDR3 is TGTGCCAGCAGCTTTGGAGGCGGGAGAGGATACAATGAGCAGTTCTTC. Looking up the rest from reference TRBV5-4 and TRBJ2-1 gives the full variable domain: ETGVTQSPTHLIKTRGQQVTLRCSSQSGHNTVSWYQQALGQGPQFIFQYYREEENGRGNFPPRFSGLQFPNYSSELNVNALELDDSALYLCASSFGGGRGYNEQFFGPGTRLTVL.

The chain recombines TRBV5-1 with TRBJ2-3; perhaps TRBD1 as D (6 bases). The CDR3 is 13 amino acids. Germline loops: CDR1 SGHRS, CDR2 YFSETQ. V was pared by 4 bases and J by 4 bases, with 10 bases between. The CDR3 loop reads CASSRPGADTQYF. For the CDR3, the DNA is TGCGCCAGCAGCCGGCCAGGGGCAGATACGCAGTATTTT.

The chain is built from TRBV5-4 and TRBJ2-1, with TRBD2 matching 9 bases. The CDR3 loop spans 15 amino acids. V was clipped by 2 bases and J by 3 bases; unmatched bases: 3. Germline-derived CDR1 and CDR2 are SGHNT and YYREEE (reference sequence). The CDR3 spells CASSFSGRRYNEQFF. CDR3 sequence (DNA): TGTGCCAGCAGCTTTAGCGGGAGACGCTACAATGAGCAGTTCTTC.

The chain has TRBV19 and TRBJ1-1; 12 bases fit TRBD1. CDR1 is LNHDA and CDR2 is SQIVND in the germline V gene (reference sequence). This CDR3 is 14 amino acids long. V was clipped by 6 bases and J by 5 bases; unmatched bases: 4. For the CDR3, the DNA is TGTGCCAGTAGAGGGACAGGGGGCCGAACTGAAGCTTTCTTT. Protein sequence: CASRGTGGRTEAFF.

This clone was counted only a few times. CDR3 residues: CASSVQARGLAFF. The CDR3 DNA sequence: TGTGCCAGCAGCGTACAAGCAAGGGGGTTGGCTTTCTTT. The J gene is TRBJ1-1, the V gene TRBV9, with TRBD1 as a possible D gene (6 bases). The CDR3 extends over 13 amino acids. Trimming pared 1 base from V and 11 bases from J, leaving 15 bases between. The germline gives CDR1 SGDLS, CDR2 YYNGEE.

In this sample, this clone turned up a few times. The chain links TRBV5-1 to TRBJ1-1, with 8 bases fitting TRBD1. Germline CDR1 SGHRS, CDR2 YFSETQ. The CDR3 spans 14 residues. With 3 bases clipped from V and 5 bases from J, the junction kept 6 bases outside the gene matches. The CDR3 spells CASSSGQGRTEAFF. The CDR3 nucleotides read TGCGCCAGCAGCTCTGGACAGGGAAGGACTGAAGCTTTCTTT.

This rearrangement joins TRBV13 to TRBJ2-3; 7 nucleotides match TRBD2. Unmatched junction bases numbered 1, after V lost 5 bases and J lost 2 bases. CDR3 size: 13 residues. Germline V CDR1 and CDR2: PRHDT, FYEKMQ (reference sequence). In DNA, the CDR3 is TGTGCCAGCAGCCGGGGGGTCACAGATACGCAGTATTTT. Translation: CASSRGVTDTQYF.

J is TRBJ2-1 and V is TRBV2, with 12 positions matching TRBD2. The CDR3 has 11 amino acids. The junction had 2 bases not matched to a gene; V was cut back by 10 bases and J by 10 bases. Germline V gene data show CDR1 as SNHLY and CDR2 as FYNNEI. This CDR3 is CATGLAGEQFF. In DNA form, the CDR3 reads TGTGCCACCGGACTAGCGGGGGAGCAGTTCTTC.

The chain links TRBV20-1 to TRBJ2-2; 10 bases agree with TRBD2. The V gene end was trimmed by 3 bases and the J gene end by 1 base; junction bases not matched to a gene: 5. CDR3 length: 16 amino acids. Germline CDR1 reads DFQATT; CDR2 reads SNEGSKA (reference sequence). The CDR3 protein is CSASSLAGENTGELFF. CDR3 coding DNA: TGCAGTGCTAGTTCTCTAGCGGGAGAGAACACCGGGGAGCTGTTTTTT.

The chain has TRBV19 and TRBJ2-5, with a tentative D call TRBD2 (5 bases). V dropped 5 bases and J dropped 5 bases, with 24 bases sitting between them. The CDR3 length is 17 residues. Per the germline V gene, CDR1 is LNHDA and CDR2 is SQIVND (reference sequence). CDR3 DNA sequence: TGTGCCAGTAGTTTTTCATATTCAACCGGACTTTTCGAGACCCAGTACTTC. This gives the protein CASSFSYSTGLFETQYF.